This TCR beta chain was sequenced during a study of control samples from healthy donors and cancer patients. The V gene lost 0 bases and the J gene lost 2 bases, with 9 bases spanning the gap. This CDR3 has 14 residues. CDR1 is SGHRS and CDR2 is YFSETQ in the germline V gene. Worth noting for this clone: The identical CDR3 is also encoded by other nucleotide sequences in the sample.

Here immunoSEQ multiplex PCR was the method, and the copy in TCRdb shows in-frame clones only, minus some. The table lists 70,000 to 100,000 clones, 91% of them singletons. The sequence was collected from a man aged 50 to 59 in good health. The gene calls are TRBV5-1 and TRBJ2-7, with no clear D. The sequencing input was blood. This CDR3 reads CASSLGRTTYEQYF. Here the CDR3 DNA reads TGCGCCAGCAGCTTGGGACGTACTACCTACGAGCAGTACTTC.